This T cell receptor (beta chain) was recovered during a study of blood T cell repertoires in COVID-19. Germline CDR1 and CDR2: GTSNPN and SVGIG (reference sequence). The V and J ends lost 5 bases and 3 bases respectively, with 16 bases between them. The CDR3 totals 15 residues. Clones were read by immunoSEQ multiplex PCR, and TCRdb kept only the in-frame ones, dropping some. The top ten hold around 10% of the sample, which has approximately 330,000 clones, 87% seen once. The chain joins TRBV30 to TRBJ1-4, with a tentative D call TRBD1 (6 bases). The sample was peripheral blood. The receptor comes from a young man with COVID-19, enrolled during active disease. The CDR3 spells CAWGKGVNANEKLFF. For the CDR3, the DNA is TGTGCCTGGGGAAAGGGGGTGAATGCTAATGAAAAACTGTTTTTT.